This T cell receptor beta chain was recorded in a study of pediatric ulcerative colitis. The germline V gene has CDR1 SSHAT and CDR2 FNYEAQ (reference sequence). The CDR3 covers 14 residues. One to two pinch biopsies were taken from the rectum during colonoscopy. A word on this clone: The junction differs from germline at one of its ends, possibly a read error.

Profiling relied on immunoSEQ multiplex PCR, and the TCRdb table lists in-frame clones only, not all of them. The data show about 12,000 clones, approximately 77% seen once. The sequenced sample was gut tissue. This chain links TRBV7-7 with TRBJ2-3; TRBD1 might be the D (5 bases). The clonotype comes from a boy younger than 18 who was a control in a study of pediatric ulcerative colitis. CDR3 DNA sequence: TGTGCTAGCAGCCTCACAGGATTAGCTGATACGCAGTATTTT. As protein: CASSLTGLADTQYF.